This T cell receptor beta chain derives from a study of shared clonotypes between healthy human individuals. CD45RO-negative, CCR7-positively selected cells formed the naive CD8 fraction, excluding terminally differentiated effector memory CD45RA+ cells. This table comes from immunoSEQ multiplex PCR, and its TCRdb copy is limited to in-frame clones, with some not included. The profile covers about 580,000 clones, with 98% appearing a single time and 0.3% taken by the ten largest. The CDR3 covers 13 residues. Germline CDR1 and CDR2: PRHDT and FYEKMQ (reference sequence). V was shortened by 5 bases and J by 8 bases, with 13 bases between the two germline ends.

Sequenced input: naive CD8+ T cells sorted from blood. The rearrangement uses TRBV13 and TRBJ2-1, with D perhaps given as TRBD1 or TRBD2 (5 bases each). The clonotype comes from a man aged 30 to 39 in good health. CDR3 in amino acids: CASSTGAGDEQFF. CDR3 sequence (DNA): TGTGCCAGCAGCACCGGGGCCGGGGATGAGCAGTTCTTC.